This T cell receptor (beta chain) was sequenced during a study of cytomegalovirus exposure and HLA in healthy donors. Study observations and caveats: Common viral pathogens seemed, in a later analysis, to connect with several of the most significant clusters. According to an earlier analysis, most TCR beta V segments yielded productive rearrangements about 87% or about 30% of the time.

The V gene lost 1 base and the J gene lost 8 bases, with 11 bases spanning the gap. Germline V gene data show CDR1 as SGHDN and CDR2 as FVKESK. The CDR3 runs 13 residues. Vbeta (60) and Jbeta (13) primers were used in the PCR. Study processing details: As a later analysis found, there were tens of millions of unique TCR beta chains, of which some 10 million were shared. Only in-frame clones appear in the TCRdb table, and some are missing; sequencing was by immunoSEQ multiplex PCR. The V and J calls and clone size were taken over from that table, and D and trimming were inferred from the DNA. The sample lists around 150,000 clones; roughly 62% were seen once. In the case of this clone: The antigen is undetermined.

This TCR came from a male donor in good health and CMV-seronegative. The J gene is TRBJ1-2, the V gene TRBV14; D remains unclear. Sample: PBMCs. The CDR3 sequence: CASSQVGGSGYTF. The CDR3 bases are TGTGCCAGCAGCCAAGTAGGAGGGAGCGGCTACACCTTC.